What follows are 15 T cell receptor beta chains derived from one specimen sequenced in a study of cytomegalovirus exposure and HLA in healthy donors. 60 Vbeta and 13 Jbeta primers were used in PCR. The repertoire was sequenced with immunoSEQ multiplex PCR; TCRdb's copy has only in-frame clones and lacks some. The sample includes some 150,000 clones, about 82% seen only once; the top ten take about 4.3%. Sequencing was done on a sample of PBMCs. These receptor sequences come from a woman in her 40s in good health and CMV-seropositive.

This rearrangement joins TRBV7-8 to TRBJ2-3; weak D call: TRBD2 (6 bases). This CDR3 has 16 residues. With 1 base removed from V and 3 bases from J, the gap between germline ends came to 14 bases. The germline CDR1 and CDR2 sequences are SGHVS and FQNEAQ. The CDR3 loop reads CASSLGPEGWTDTQYF. Here the CDR3 DNA reads TGTGCCAGCAGCTTAGGTCCGGAGGGGTGGACAGATACGCAGTATTTT.

This chain joins TRBV7-3 and TRBJ2-1; TRBD2 aligns across 8 bases. After removal of 5 bases from V and 5 bases from J, the junction contained 5 bases not matched to a gene. Germline values: CDR1 SGHTA, CDR2 FQGTGA. The CDR3 extends over 14 amino acids. CDR3: CASSRGGMNNEQFF. The CDR3 DNA reads TGTGCCAGCAGCCGCGGGGGGATGAACAATGAGCAGTTCTTC.

The chain joins TRBV27 to TRBJ2-1, with D perhaps TRBD2 (7 bases). Per germline, CDR1 MNHEY and CDR2 SMNVEV (reference sequence). Trimming pared 8 bases from V and 7 bases from J, leaving 18 bases between. The CDR3 totals 14 residues. The CDR3 here is CASRRGPKGNEQFF. The CDR3 DNA reads as TGTGCCAGCCGGCGGGGGCCTAAGGGGAATGAGCAGTTCTTC.

The chain uses TRBV7-9 and TRBJ2-3, with 13 bases aligning to TRBD2. Trimming removed 5 bases from V and 6 bases from J; junction bases left unmatched: 11. The CDR3 is made up of 17 amino acids. Germline values: CDR1 SEHNR, CDR2 FQNEAQ (reference sequence). This CDR3 is CASSRRTSGRRGDTQYF. CDR3 in DNA: TGTGCCAGCAGCCGCCGGACTAGCGGGAGAAGGGGGGATACGCAGTATTTT.

The rearrangement links TRBV10-3 to TRBJ2-2; the match to TRBD1 covers 7 bases. The CDR3 covers 15 residues. With V trimmed by 11 bases and J by 0 bases, 9 bases remained unmatched. The V gene's germline CDR1 is ENHRY and CDR2 SYGVKD. The CDR3 loop is CAVGGSLSNTGELFF. In DNA form, the CDR3 reads TGTGCCGTAGGGGGCAGTCTCTCGAACACCGGGGAGCTGTTTTTT.

This clone was seen a few times. This rearrangement joins TRBV28 to TRBJ2-3; 11 nucleotides line up with TRBD2. Germline V lookup: CDR1 MDHEN, CDR2 SYDVKM. The J segment lost 1 base and the V segment lost 4 bases, leaving 4 bases of the junction unmatched. This CDR3 is built from 16 residues. Here the CDR3 DNA reads TGTGCCAGCAGTTCGGGGACTAGCGGCCGCACAGATACGCAGTATTTT. Its protein is CASSSGTSGRTDTQYF.

This clone showed up just once. V usage is TRBV5-1 and J usage is TRBJ2-5; 12 nucleotides agree with TRBD2. This CDR3 region has 18 residues. Germline CDR1 and CDR2: SGHRS and YFSETQ. Trimming at V came to 3 bases and at J to 5 bases, leaving 14 bases not matched to a gene. The CDR3 nucleotides are TGCGCCAGCAGCTCGGATCCATCGGGACTAGCGGGTTGGGAGACCCAGTACTTC. As protein: CASSSDPSGLAGWETQYF.

V is TRBV19 and J is TRBJ2-3; 10 nucleotides line up with TRBD2. With V trimmed by 6 bases and J by 9 bases, 12 bases remained unmatched. This CDR3 is 15 amino acids long. The germline CDR1 and CDR2 sequences are LNHDA and SQIVND (reference sequence). The CDR3 reads CASRSGGGPGPTQYF. The CDR3 bases are TGTGCCAGTAGGAGCGGGGGGGGACCCGGTCCAACGCAGTATTTT.

The V and J genes are TRBV2 and TRBJ2-3, with TRBD1 matching 7 bases. Germline V CDR1 and CDR2: SNHLY, FYNNEI. The V segment lost 7 bases and the J segment 0 bases; nucleotides outside the gene matches: 7. The CDR3 loop spans 15 amino acids. CDR3: CASKLGQTSTDTQYF. DNA for the CDR3: TGTGCCAGCAAACTGGGACAGACTAGCACAGATACGCAGTATTTT. The entire variable domain, with the rest obtained from reference TRBV2 and TRBJ2-3, is as follows: EPEVTQTPSHQVTQMGQEVILRCVPISNHLYFYWYRQILGQKVEFLVSFYNNEISEKSEIFDDQFSVERPDGSNFTLKIRSTKLEDSAMYFCASKLGQTSTDTQYFGPGTRLTVL.

The chain recombines TRBV5-4 with TRBJ1-1; 9 bases map to TRBD1. The CDR3 has 15 amino acids. Germline CDR1 SGHNT, CDR2 YYREEE (reference sequence). After removal of 3 bases from V and 5 bases from J, the junction contained 8 bases not matched to a gene. CDR3 nucleotide sequence: TGTGCCAGCAGCTCCCCCAGACAGGGGGGGACTGAAGCTTTCTTT. It translates to CASSSPRQGGTEAFF.

Remarks on this clone: Other DNA sequences in the sample encode the same CDR3. The genes are TRBV28 and TRBJ1-5; 7 bases are a match to TRBD1. Germline V gives CDR1 MDHEN, CDR2 SYDVKM. This CDR3 is built from 14 residues. The V gene end was trimmed by 5 bases and the J gene end by 6 bases; junction bases not matched to a gene: 7. The CDR3, as DNA: TGTGCCAGCAGTCCAAGACAGGGCGGTCAGCCCCAGCATTTT. The encoded protein is CASSPRQGGQPQHF.

This clone appeared once. J is TRBJ2-2 and V is TRBV7-9; no clear D gene. Trimming removed 4 bases from V and 6 bases from J, with 6 bases in between. This CDR3 region has 12 residues. Germline CDR1 and CDR2: SEHNR and FQNEAQ (reference sequence). DNA for the CDR3: TGTGCCAGCAGCTACATACCCGGGGAGCTGTTTTTT. Its translation: CASSYIPGELFF.

V is TRBV28 and J is TRBJ2-3, with 13 bases matching TRBD2. Germline loops: CDR1 MDHEN, CDR2 SYDVKM. Unmatched junction bases numbered 7, after V lost 4 bases and J lost 6 bases. The CDR3 is made up of 16 amino acids. CDR3 sequence reads: CASSSGLAGLGDTQYF. CDR3 DNA: TGTGCCAGCAGTTCGGGACTAGCGGGACTAGGCGATACGCAGTATTTT.

V and J are TRBV6-1 and TRBJ2-3; 7 bases line up with TRBD1. This CDR3 spans 15 amino acids. The junction had 6 bases not matched to a gene; V was cut back by 6 bases and J by 0 bases. From germline, CDR1 is MNHNS and CDR2 SASEGT. CDR3 sequence (DNA): TGTGCCAGCAGGACGGGACAGACGAGCACAGATACGCAGTATTTT. Translating it yields CASRTGQTSTDTQYF.

CDR3 nucleotides: TGTGCCTGGAGGCAGGGAGGCTACACCTTC. It codes for CAWRQGGYTF. The J gene is TRBJ1-2, the V gene TRBV30; maybe TRBD1 (5 bases). Per germline, CDR1 GTSNPN and CDR2 SVGIG (reference sequence). The CDR3 runs 10 residues. V was pared by 3 bases and J by 8 bases, with 7 bases between.